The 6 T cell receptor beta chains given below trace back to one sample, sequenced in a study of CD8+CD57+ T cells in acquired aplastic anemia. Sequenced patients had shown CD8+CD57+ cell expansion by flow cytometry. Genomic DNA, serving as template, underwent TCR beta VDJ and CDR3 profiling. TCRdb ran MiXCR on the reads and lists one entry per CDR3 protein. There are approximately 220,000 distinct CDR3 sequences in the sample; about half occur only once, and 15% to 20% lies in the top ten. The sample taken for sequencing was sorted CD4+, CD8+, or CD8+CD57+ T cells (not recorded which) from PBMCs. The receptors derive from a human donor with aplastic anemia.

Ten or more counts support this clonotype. The CDR3 sequence is CASSFQGEQPQHF. The CDR3 DNA reads as TGTGCCAGCAGTTTCCAGGGCGAGCAGCCCCAGCATTTT. The genes are TRBV6-1 and TRBJ1-5; possible D gene TRBD1, 5 bases. CDR1 and CDR2 from the germline V gene are MNHNS and SASEGT. V lost 5 bases and J lost 7, with 12 bases in between. The CDR3 extends over 13 amino acids.

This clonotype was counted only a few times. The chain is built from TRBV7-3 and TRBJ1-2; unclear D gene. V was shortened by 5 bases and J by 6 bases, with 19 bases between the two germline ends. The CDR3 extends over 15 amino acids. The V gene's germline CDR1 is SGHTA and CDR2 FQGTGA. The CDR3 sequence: CASSPAGHGFHGYTF. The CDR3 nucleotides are TGTGCCAGCAGCCCGGCAGGCCATGGGTTCCATGGCTACACCTTC. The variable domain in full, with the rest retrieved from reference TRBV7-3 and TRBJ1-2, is GAGVSQTPSNKVTEKGKYVELRCDPISGHTALYWYRQSLGQGPEFLIYFQGTGAADDSGLPNDRFFAVRPEGSVSTLKIQRTERGDSAVYLCASSPAGHGFHGYTFGSGTRLTVV.

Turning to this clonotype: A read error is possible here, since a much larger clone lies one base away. The CDR3 DNA reads TGTGCCAGCAGTTTAAAAGGAAACGGCCGTACCTGCGAGCAGTACTTC. Protein product: CASSLKGNGRTCEQYF. This chain uses TRBV12-3 or TRBV12-4 with TRBJ2-7; D is unclear. The V and J ends lost 2 bases and 6 bases respectively, with 20 bases between them. This CDR3 contains 16 residues.

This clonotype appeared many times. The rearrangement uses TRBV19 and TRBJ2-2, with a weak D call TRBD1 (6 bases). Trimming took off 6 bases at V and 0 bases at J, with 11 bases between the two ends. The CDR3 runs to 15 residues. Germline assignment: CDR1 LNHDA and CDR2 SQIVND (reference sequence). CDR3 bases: TGTGCCAGTAGGCGTCAGGGGACGAACACCGGGGAGCTGTTTTTT. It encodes CASRRQGTNTGELFF. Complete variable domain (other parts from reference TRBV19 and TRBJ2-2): DGGITQSPKYLFRKEGQNVTLSCEQNLNHDAMYWYRQDPGQGLRLIYYSQIVNDFQKGDIAEGYSVSREKKESFPLTVTSAQKNPTAFYLCASRRQGTNTGELFFGEGSRLTVL.

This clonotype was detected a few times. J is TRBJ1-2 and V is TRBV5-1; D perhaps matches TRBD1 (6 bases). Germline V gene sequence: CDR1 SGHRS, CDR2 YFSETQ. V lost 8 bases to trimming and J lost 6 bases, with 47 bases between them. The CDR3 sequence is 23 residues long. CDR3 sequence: CASRTPGKGGGGLLDLEQHGYTF. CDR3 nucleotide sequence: TGCGCCAGTCGGACCCCGGGGAAGGGTGGTGGGGGGCTTCTCGATCTTGAACAGCATGGCTACACCTTC.

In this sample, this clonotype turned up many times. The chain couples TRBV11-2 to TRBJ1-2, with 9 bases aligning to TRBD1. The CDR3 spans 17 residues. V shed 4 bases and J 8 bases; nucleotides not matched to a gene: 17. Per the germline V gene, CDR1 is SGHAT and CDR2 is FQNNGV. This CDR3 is CASSSFGTGYYKMGYTF. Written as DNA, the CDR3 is TGTGCCAGCAGCTCCTTTGGGACAGGGTACTACAAGATGGGCTACACCTTC.